This TCR beta chain was obtained from a study of T-cell memory formation after mild COVID-19. Findings and caveats of the study: Shrinking CD4+ clones resided mostly in CM and EM, and CD8+ ones in EMRA.

TCRdb re-called the 5' RACE reads with MiXCR, one entry per CDR3 protein. Of 170,000 or so distinct CDR3 sequences in the sample, roughly 31% were seen once. This clonotype came up many times. Its target is not known. Germline V gene sequence: CDR1 SEHNR, CDR2 FQNEAQ (reference sequence). The CDR3 spans 14 residues. V was clipped by 1 base and J by 4 bases; unmatched bases: 3. The receptor was derived from an adult woman who had mild COVID-19 (a few samples of this study predate the infection). Cell type and time point are not known. This chain links TRBV7-9 with TRBJ2-5; 7 bases agree with TRBD1. The specimen was PBMCs or a T cell subset sorted from them (not recorded which). CDR3 amino acids: CASSLVTGTETQYF. CDR3 nucleotides: TGTGCCAGCAGCTTAGTGACAGGGACAGAGACCCAGTACTTC. The entire variable domain, with the rest obtained from reference TRBV7-9 and TRBJ2-5, is as follows: DTGVSQNPRHKITKRGQNVTFRCDPISEHNRLYWYRQTLGQGPEFLTYFQNEAQLEKSRLLSDRFSAERPKGSFSTLEIQRTEQGDSAMYLCASSLVTGTETQYFGPGTRLLVL.